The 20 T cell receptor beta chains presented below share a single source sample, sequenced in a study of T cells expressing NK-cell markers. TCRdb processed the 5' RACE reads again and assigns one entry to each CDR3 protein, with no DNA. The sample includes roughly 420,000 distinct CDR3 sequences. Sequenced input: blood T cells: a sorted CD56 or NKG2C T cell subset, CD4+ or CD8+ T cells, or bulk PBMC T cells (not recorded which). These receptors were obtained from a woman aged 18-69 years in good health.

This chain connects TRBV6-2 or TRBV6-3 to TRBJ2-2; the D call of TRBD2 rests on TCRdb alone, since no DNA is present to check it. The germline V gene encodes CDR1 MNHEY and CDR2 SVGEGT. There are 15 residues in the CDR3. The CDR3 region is CASNQAGGPTGELFF.

The CDR3 sequence is CSVEDRGRRETQYF. This sequence joins TRBV29-1 and TRBJ2-5; TCRdb designates TRBD1, a call that cannot be tested without DNA. Germline V gives CDR1 SQVTM, CDR2 ANQGSEA. The CDR3 is 14 amino acids.

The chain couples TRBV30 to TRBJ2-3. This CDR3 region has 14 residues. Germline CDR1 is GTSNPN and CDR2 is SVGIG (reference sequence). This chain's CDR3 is CAWSPTLATDTQYF.

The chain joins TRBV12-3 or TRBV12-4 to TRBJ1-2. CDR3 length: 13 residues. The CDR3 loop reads CASSPIEGYGYTF.

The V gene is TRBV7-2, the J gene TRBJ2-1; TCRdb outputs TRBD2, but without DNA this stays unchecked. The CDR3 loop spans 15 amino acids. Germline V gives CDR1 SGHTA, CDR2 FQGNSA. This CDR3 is CASSLTREGYNEQFF.

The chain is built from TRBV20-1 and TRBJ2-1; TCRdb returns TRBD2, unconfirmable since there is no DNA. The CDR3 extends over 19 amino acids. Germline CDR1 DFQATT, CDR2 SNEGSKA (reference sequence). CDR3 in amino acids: CSARDITASGESSYNEQFF.

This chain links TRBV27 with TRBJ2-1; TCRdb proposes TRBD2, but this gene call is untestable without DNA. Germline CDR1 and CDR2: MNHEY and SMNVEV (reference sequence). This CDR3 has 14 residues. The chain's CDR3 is CASRLAGGPNEQFF.

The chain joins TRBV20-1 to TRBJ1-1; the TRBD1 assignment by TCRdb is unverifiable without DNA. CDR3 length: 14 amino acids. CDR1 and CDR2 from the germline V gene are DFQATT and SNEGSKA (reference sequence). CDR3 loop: CSASSGGRGTEAFF.

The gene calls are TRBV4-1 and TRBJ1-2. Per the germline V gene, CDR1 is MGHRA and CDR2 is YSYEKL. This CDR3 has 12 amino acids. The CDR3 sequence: CASSQDEVGHTF.

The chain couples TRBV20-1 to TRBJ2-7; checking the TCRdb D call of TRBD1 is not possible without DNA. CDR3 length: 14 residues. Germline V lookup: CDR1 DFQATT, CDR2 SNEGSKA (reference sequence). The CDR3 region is CSASRGDFSYEQYF.

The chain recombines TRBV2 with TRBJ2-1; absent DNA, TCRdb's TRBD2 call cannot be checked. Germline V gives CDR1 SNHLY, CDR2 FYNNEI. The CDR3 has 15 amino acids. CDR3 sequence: CASSEREPLYNEQFF.

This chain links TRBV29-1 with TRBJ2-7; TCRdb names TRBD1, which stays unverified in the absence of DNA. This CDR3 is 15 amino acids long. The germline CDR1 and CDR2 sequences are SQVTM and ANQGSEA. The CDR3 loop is CSVSGDSRSSYEQYF.

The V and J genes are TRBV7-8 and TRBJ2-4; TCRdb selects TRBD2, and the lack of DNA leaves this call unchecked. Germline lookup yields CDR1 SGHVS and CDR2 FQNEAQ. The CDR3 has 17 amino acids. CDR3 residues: CASSLWGSGRAKNIQYF.

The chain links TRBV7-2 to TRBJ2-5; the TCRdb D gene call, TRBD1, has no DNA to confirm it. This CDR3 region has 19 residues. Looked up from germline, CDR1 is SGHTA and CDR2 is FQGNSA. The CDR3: CASSLAHPIVSGGKETQYF.

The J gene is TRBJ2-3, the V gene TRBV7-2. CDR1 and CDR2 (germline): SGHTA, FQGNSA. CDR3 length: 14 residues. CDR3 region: CASSLGRVRDTQYF.

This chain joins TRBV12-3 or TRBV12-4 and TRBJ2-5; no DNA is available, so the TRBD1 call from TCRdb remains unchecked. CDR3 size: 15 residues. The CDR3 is CASSLVAGGLETQYF.

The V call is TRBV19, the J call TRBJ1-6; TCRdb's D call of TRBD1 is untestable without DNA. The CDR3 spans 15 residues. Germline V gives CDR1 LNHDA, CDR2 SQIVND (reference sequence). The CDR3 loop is CASSITDRGNSPLHF.

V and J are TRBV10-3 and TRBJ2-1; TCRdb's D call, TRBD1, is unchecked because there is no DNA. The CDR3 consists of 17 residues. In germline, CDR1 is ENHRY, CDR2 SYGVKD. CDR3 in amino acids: CAIRGGPGSGGSNEQFF.

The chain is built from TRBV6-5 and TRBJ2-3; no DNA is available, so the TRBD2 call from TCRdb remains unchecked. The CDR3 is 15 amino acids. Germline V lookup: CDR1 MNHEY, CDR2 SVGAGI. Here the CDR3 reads CASSSRGFSTDTQYF.

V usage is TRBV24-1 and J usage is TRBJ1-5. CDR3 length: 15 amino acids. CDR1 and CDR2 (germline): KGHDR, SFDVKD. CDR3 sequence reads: CATSDGSKGNQPQHF.